What follows describes a single T cell receptor (beta chain). This CDR3 is built from 16 residues. The germline V gene has CDR1 SGHDN and CDR2 FVKESK. Trimming pared 0 bases from V and 4 bases from J, leaving 15 bases between. Method: immunoSEQ multiplex PCR; TCRdb's copy keeps in-frame clones and lacks some. Of over 150,000 clones in the sample, less than 85% were seen once. The entry originates in a study of blood T cell repertoires in COVID-19. Ages ranged from about 18 to 90 years, with residence in under 25 US areas. Clinical history as reported by participants underpinned cohort assignment. This chain joins TRBV14 and TRBJ1-2, with D perhaps TRBD1 (5 bases). The sample consisted of PBMCs or T cells enriched from blood (not recorded which). This clonotype originated in a woman in her thirties who had recovered from COVID-19. The CDR3 protein is CASSQDSWLRGYGYTF. Here the CDR3 DNA reads TGTGCCAGCAGCCAAGATTCCTGGCTTAGGGGCTATGGCTACACCTTC.